These 30 T cell receptor beta chains share one sample of origin, sequenced in a study of metastatic and nonmetastatic thyroid tumors. TCRdb re-analyzed the PCR reads using MiXCR. Of approximately 37,000 clones listed, around 16% are singletons. Each patient went into thyroid surgery without having received any treatment. The sample taken for sequencing was blood. Receptor source: a female donor with papillary thyroid cancer or a benign thyroid nodule (not recorded which). Some clones in this sample may be carry-over from other donors' samples.

This clone was recorded at least ten times. This chain connects TRBV12-5 to TRBJ1-1; weak D call: TRBD1 (6 bases). V was pared by 0 bases and J by 1 base, with 18 bases between. The length of the CDR3 is 18 residues. CDR1 LGHNT and CDR2 FRNRAP come from the germline V gene. This chain's CDR3 is CASGLVLGGGRENTEAFF. In DNA, the CDR3 is TGTGCTAGTGGTTTGGTATTAGGGGGTGGAAGGGAGAACACTGAAGCTTTCTTT.

About this clone: An end of the junction does not agree with germline; a read error may underlie this. The chain uses TRBV7-6 and TRBJ2-6; 12 bases are a match to TRBD1. Germline CDR1 and CDR2: SGHVS and FNYEAQ. The CDR3 is made up of 19 amino acids. The DNA of the CDR3 is TGTGCCAGCAGCCTCATCGGGGGACAGGGGGCGCGTGGGCCCAACGTCCTTACTTTC. Residues: CASSLIGGQGARGPNVLTF.

The rearrangement links TRBV30 to TRBJ2-7, with TRBD2 matching 9 bases. Germline loops: CDR1 GTSNPN, CDR2 SVGIG (reference sequence). J lost 4 bases, V lost 3 bases, and 10 bases had no gene match. The CDR3 has 15 residues. CDR3 region: CAWSINSGGFYEQYF. The CDR3 region has the DNA TGTGCCTGGAGCATTAATAGCGGGGGTTTTTACGAGCAGTACTTC.

This clone was recorded a few times. Germline and junction disagree at one end, which may indicate a read error. V and J are TRBV28 and TRBJ2-7; D may correspond to TRBD1 or TRBD2 (6 bases each). This CDR3 has 15 amino acids. Germline V lookup: CDR1 MDHEN, CDR2 SYDVKM. CDR3 nucleotide sequence: TGTGCCAGCAGTGTACCGGGGGCCCTGGGCTTCGAGCATTACTTC. Its translation: CASSVPGALGFEHYF.

Many counts were recorded for this clone. V and J are TRBV15 and TRBJ2-2, with 8 bases fitting TRBD1. CDR1 and CDR2 (germline): LNHNV, YYDKDF (reference sequence). V gave up 4 bases and J gave up 6 bases; unmatched junction bases: 7. This CDR3 comprises 15 residues. CDR3 nucleotide sequence: TGTGCCACCAGCACCGACAGGGGAGTTGCCGGGGAGCTGTTTTTT. Encoded protein: CATSTDRGVAGELFF.

In its sample, this clone was seen a few times. V gene TRBV25-1 combines with J gene TRBJ1-1; no firm D call. Germline assignment: CDR1 MGHDK and CDR2 SYGVNS. There are 14 residues in the CDR3. The DNA of the CDR3 is TGTCCCATCGGATTTCAATCAGGACGCACTGAAGCTTTCTTT. Protein product: CPIGFQSGRTEAFF.

This clone was found a few times. V gene TRBV6-1 combines with J gene TRBJ2-2, with 8 bases identical to TRBD1. Germline V gene sequence: CDR1 MNHNS, CDR2 SASEGT. V shed 11 bases, J shed 5 bases, and the junction held 10 bases outside the gene matches. The CDR3 covers 14 residues. CDR3 residues: CACNPRGRTGELFF. The CDR3 nucleotides read TGTGCCTGCAACCCCAGGGGGCGAACCGGGGAGCTGTTTTTT.

For this clone: At one end the junction does not follow the germline gene, possibly because of a read error. The chain employs TRBV7-2 and TRBJ1-4; D call uncertain. This CDR3 is 14 amino acids long. The germline V gene has CDR1 SGHTA and CDR2 FQGNSA. The CDR3 DNA reads TGTGCCAGCAGCCCAGGACCCCGGGGTGAAGAACTGTTTTTT. Translated, it gives CASSPGPRGEELFF.

This clone was recorded many times. The junction shows a germline mismatch at one end, possibly a read error. The CDR3 region has the DNA TGTGCCGGCAGCTTAGGAGGGAACACTGAAGCTTTCTTT. Encoded protein: CAGSLGGNTEAFF. The rearrangement joins TRBV11-2 to TRBJ1-1, with D unclear. The CDR3 has 13 amino acids. Germline assignment: CDR1 SGHAT and CDR2 FQNNGV.

This clone has ten or more counts. The sample carries other DNA sequences with the same CDR3. The rearrangement joins TRBV29-1 to TRBJ2-7; TRBD2 matches at 14 bases. Germline V gene sequence: CDR1 SQVTM, CDR2 ANQGSEA. The CDR3 extends over 13 amino acids. The V segment lost 8 bases and the J segment 4 bases; nucleotides outside the gene matches: 4. In DNA form, the CDR3 reads TGCAGCTTTCGGACTAGCGGGAGGTACGAGCAGTACTTC. Translated: CSFRTSGRYEQYF.

This clone turned up a few times. Possible read error: a much larger clone is one base away. Other nucleotide sequences from this sample produce the same CDR3. The V and J genes are TRBV5-1 and TRBJ2-1, with 8 bases aligning to TRBD2. Trimming took 6 bases from V and 2 from J; bases not matched to a gene: 4. Germline-derived CDR1 and CDR2 are SGHRS and YFSETQ. The CDR3 sequence is 14 residues long. The CDR3 sequence: CASMAGGPYNEQFF. The CDR3 DNA is TGCGCCAGCATGGCGGGGGGTCCCTACAATGAGCAGTTCTTC.

This chain links TRBV5-1 with TRBJ2-1; tentatively, D is TRBD2 (6 bases). The CDR3 spans 14 residues. CDR1 SGHRS and CDR2 YFSETQ come from the germline V gene. Trimming removed 3 bases at V and 8 bases at J, with 15 bases between. The CDR3 region is CASSWGERGDEQFF. Written as DNA, the CDR3 is TGCGCCAGCAGCTGGGGGGAGAGAGGCGATGAGCAGTTCTTC.

This clone was detected many times. The chain uses TRBV27 and TRBJ2-3; D gene unclear. The length of the CDR3 is 15 residues. Germline values: CDR1 MNHEY, CDR2 SMNVEV (reference sequence). Trimming cost V 1 base and J 0 bases, with 8 bases left between them. The CDR3 nucleotides read TGTGCCAGCAGTTTATTAGGAGATAGCACAGATACGCAGTATTTT. As protein: CASSLLGDSTDTQYF.

This chain uses TRBV12-3 or TRBV12-4 with TRBJ2-7; TRBD1 is a possible D gene (7 bases). The ends were cut back, 3 bases at V and 0 bases at J, with 15 bases in the middle. CDR3 size: 16 residues. CDR3 residues: CASSFDRDFSSYEQYF. The CDR3 DNA follows: TGTGCCAGCAGTTTCGACAGGGACTTTAGCTCCTACGAGCAGTACTTC.

This clone was recorded at least ten times. V gene TRBV29-1 combines with J gene TRBJ2-7; 11 bases are a match to TRBD1. This CDR3 contains 13 residues. V lost 6 bases, J lost 5 bases, and 6 bases stayed unmatched. Germline V lookup: CDR1 SQVTM, CDR2 ANQGSEA. This CDR3 reads CSVRTGGYNEQYF. In nucleotides, the CDR3 is TGCAGCGTCCGGACAGGGGGCTACAACGAGCAGTACTTC.

In its sample, this clone was seen many times. The chain combines TRBV20-1 with TRBJ2-7; 8 bases map to TRBD1. CDR1 is DFQATT, CDR2 SNEGSKA, per germline (reference sequence). With V trimmed by 6 bases and J by 6 bases, 16 bases remained unmatched. The CDR3 sequence is 15 residues long. The CDR3 is CSAIQGARAVGEQYF. CDR3 coding DNA: TGCAGTGCCATTCAGGGGGCGCGGGCGGTCGGCGAGCAGTACTTC.

This clone has just a few counts. Sequence at one end of the junction differs from germline and may be a read error. The J gene is TRBJ1-1, the V gene TRBV27; 8 bases agree with TRBD1. CDR1 and CDR2 from the germline V gene are MNHEY and SMNVEV (reference sequence). The CDR3 covers 15 residues. The DNA of the CDR3 is TGTGCCAGCAGAAAAACGGACAGGGCTAACACTGGAGCTTTCTTT. This encodes CASRKTDRANTGAFF.

This clone was found many times. The V and J genes are TRBV18 and TRBJ1-2; 8 nucleotides align to TRBD1. Trimming took 4 bases from V and 3 from J; bases not matched to a gene: 10. The CDR3 is 16 amino acids. Germline lookup yields CDR1 KGHSH and CDR2 LQKENI. CDR3 region: CASSRRQGSADYGYTF. In nucleotides, the CDR3 is TGTGCCAGCTCACGGCGACAGGGGAGTGCAGACTATGGCTACACCTTC.

Ten or more counts support this clone. This sample includes further DNA sequences coding for the same CDR3. This CDR3 reads CASSSSRQATDTQYF. DNA for the CDR3: TGCGCCAGCAGCTCCTCAAGACAGGCCACAGATACGCAGTATTTT. The chain employs TRBV5-1 and TRBJ2-3, with TRBD1 as a possible D gene (6 bases). This CDR3 is built from 15 residues. Trimming removed 3 bases from V and 2 bases from J, with 13 bases in between. Germline CDR1 SGHRS, CDR2 YFSETQ.

This chain joins TRBV11-2 and TRBJ2-1, with TRBD2 identical over 8 bases. V shed 10 bases, J shed 9 bases, and the junction held 23 bases outside the gene matches. Germline V gene sequence: CDR1 SGHAT, CDR2 FQNNGV. CDR3 size: 17 residues. The CDR3 is CAISPGGGLAGSVEQFF. The DNA for the CDR3 is TGTGCCATCAGTCCAGGAGGTGGCCTAGCGGGTAGCGTTGAGCAGTTCTTC.

This clone was counted many times. This sequence joins TRBV2 and TRBJ2-7, with 9 bases matching TRBD2. The CDR3 totals 22 residues. After removal of 3 bases from V and 4 bases from J, the junction contained 28 bases not matched to a gene. Germline V CDR1 and CDR2: SNHLY, FYNNEI. The CDR3: CASSDPFVTLGSGSKFGYEQYF. The CDR3 nucleotides are TGTGCCAGCAGTGACCCGTTCGTGACTCTGGGTAGCGGGAGCAAATTTGGATACGAGCAGTACTTC.

The table lists this clone with a few counts. The gene calls are TRBV20-1 and TRBJ2-5; 11 bases map to TRBD2. After removal of 5 bases from V and 7 bases from J, the junction contained 12 bases not matched to a gene. The CDR3 spans 15 residues. CDR1 and CDR2 from the germline V gene are DFQATT and SNEGSKA (reference sequence). CDR3 coding DNA: TGCAGTGCTGGGCCGATAGCGGGGGGGCAGGGGACCCAGTACTTC. Translating it yields CSAGPIAGGQGTQYF.

This clone was detected ten times or more. This chain links TRBV15 with TRBJ2-5; 12 nucleotides align to TRBD2. The junction had 10 bases not matched to a gene; V was cut back by 0 bases and J by 5 bases. CDR1 is LNHNV, CDR2 YYDKDF, per germline (reference sequence). This CDR3 spans 18 amino acids. The CDR3 here is CATSRDWLAGGPGETQYF. The CDR3 coding sequence is TGTGCCACCAGCAGAGATTGGCTAGCGGGGGGGCCGGGGGAGACCCAGTACTTC.

This clone was found many times. The chain recombines TRBV28 with TRBJ2-5; the D is unclear. Germline V lookup: CDR1 MDHEN, CDR2 SYDVKM. The CDR3 covers 14 residues. Trimming cost V 4 bases and J 1 base, with 10 bases left between them. CDR3 DNA: TGTGCCAGCAGTTACGGGTTAGGCCAAGAGACCCAGTACTTC. It is translated as CASSYGLGQETQYF.

This clone appeared many times. Written as DNA, the CDR3 is TGCGCCAGCAGTGAGGACAGGGGCGGAAACACCATATATTTT. Amino acid sequence: CASSEDRGGNTIYF. The V call is TRBV10-2, the J call TRBJ1-3, with 8 bases identical to TRBD1. V shed 2 bases, J shed 4 bases, and the junction held 1 base outside the gene matches. Germline values: CDR1 WSHSY, CDR2 SAAADI. The CDR3 consists of 14 residues.

This clone counts as medium-sized (0.01 to 0.1%). This sequence joins TRBV4-1 and TRBJ1-2, with 12 bases lining up with TRBD1. There are 17 residues in the CDR3. In germline, CDR1 is MGHRA, CDR2 YSYEKL. Trimming took 0 bases from V and 7 from J; bases not matched to a gene: 9. CDR3 residues: CASSQDLGTGGASGYTF. In DNA, the CDR3 is TGCGCCAGCAGCCAAGACTTGGGGACAGGGGGCGCTTCTGGCTACACCTTC.

In its sample, this clone was seen many times. CDR3 sequence: CASSPGGNTIYF. The CDR3 DNA follows: TGTGCCAGCAGCCCAGGAGGAAACACCATATATTTT. The chain uses TRBV6-1 and TRBJ1-3; D gene uncertain. V lost 6 bases and J lost 4, with 7 bases in between. CDR1 and CDR2 from the germline V gene are MNHNS and SASEGT. This CDR3 has 12 amino acids.

This clone was counted ten times or more. CDR3 residues: CASKLTGANTEAFF. The DNA of the CDR3 is TGCGCCAGCAAACTAACAGGGGCGAACACTGAAGCTTTCTTT. The V call is TRBV10-2, the J call TRBJ1-1; 7 bases line up with TRBD1. Per the germline V gene, CDR1 is WSHSY and CDR2 is SAAADI. V was pared by 7 bases and J by 1 base, with 6 bases of the junction left unmatched. There are 14 residues in the CDR3.

This clone was counted ten times or more. The conserved phenylalanine or tryptophan normally closing the CDR3 is absent here, so this likely arose from a read error. The chain joins TRBV5-1 to TRBJ2-7; D may be TRBD2 (5 bases). Trimming removed 4 bases at V and 2 bases at J, with 7 bases between. Germline V gives CDR1 SGHRS, CDR2 YFSETQ. The CDR3 runs to 12 residues. In DNA, the CDR3 is TGCGCCAGCAGCCGGGATACCTACGAGCAGTACCTC. It yields the protein CASSRDTYEQYL.

By share of the sample, this clone is large. The chain has TRBV12-3 or TRBV12-4 and TRBJ2-7, with D maybe TRBD1 (8 bases). The CDR3 is made up of 15 amino acids. Trimming pared 2 bases from V and 4 bases from J, leaving 15 bases between. The CDR3: CASSLNRGGEYEQYF. The DNA for the CDR3 is TGTGCCAGCAGTTTAAACAGGGGGGGGGAGTACGAGCAGTACTTC.